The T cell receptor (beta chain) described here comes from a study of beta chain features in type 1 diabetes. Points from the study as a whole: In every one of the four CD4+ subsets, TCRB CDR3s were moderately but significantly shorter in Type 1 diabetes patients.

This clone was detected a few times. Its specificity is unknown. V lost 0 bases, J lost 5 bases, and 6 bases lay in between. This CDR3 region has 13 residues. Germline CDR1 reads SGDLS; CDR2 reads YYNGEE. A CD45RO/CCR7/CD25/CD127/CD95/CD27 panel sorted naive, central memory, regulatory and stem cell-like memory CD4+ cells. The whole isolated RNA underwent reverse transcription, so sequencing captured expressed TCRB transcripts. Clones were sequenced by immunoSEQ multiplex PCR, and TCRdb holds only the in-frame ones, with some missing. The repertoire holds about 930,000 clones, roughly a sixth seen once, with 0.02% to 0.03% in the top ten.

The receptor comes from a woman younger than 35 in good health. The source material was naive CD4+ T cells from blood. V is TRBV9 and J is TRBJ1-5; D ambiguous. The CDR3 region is CASSVDEYQPQHF. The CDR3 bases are TGTGCCAGCAGCGTAGATGAATATCAGCCCCAGCATTTT.